This record looks at one TCR beta chain sequence and its context. CDR3 size: 14 residues. Trimming removed 7 bases at V and 2 bases at J, with 12 bases between. CDR1 and CDR2 from the germline V gene are SGDLS and YYNGEE. Generated by immunoSEQ multiplex PCR, the TCRdb table keeps only in-frame clones and is missing some. This table has fewer than 20,000 clones, about 90% appearing once. This sample stems from a study of control samples from healthy donors and cancer patients. The sample was PBMCs. This receptor was taken from a woman aged 70-85 years with colorectal cancer. This chain connects TRBV9 to TRBJ1-4; a possible D gene is TRBD1 (5 bases). The CDR3 loop is CASSNGGTNEKLFF. The CDR3 region has the DNA TGTGCCAGCTCCAACGGGGGGACTAATGAAAAACTGTTTTTT.